This T cell receptor (beta chain) was retrieved from a study of blood T cell repertoires in COVID-19. Whole-study context: The analysed material was cDNA or gDNA that came from T cells, B-cell-depleted T cells, or PBMCs.

CDR3 length: 19 amino acids. The germline CDR1 and CDR2 sequences are SGHNT and YENEEA. With V trimmed by 1 base and J by 4 bases, 14 bases remained unmatched. Original processing methods: Counts of nucleated cells, estimated from reference gene primer amplification, were obtained. Using immunoSEQ multiplex PCR, the repertoire was profiled, and TCRdb retains in-frame clones only, with some absent. For V, J and clone size, that table is used; D and trimming come from the DNA. The profile shows some 150,000 clones, around 82% of them singletons. Sequencing was performed on PBMCs or T cells enriched from blood (not recorded which). This receptor was obtained from a woman aged 45-65 years who had recovered from COVID-19. The chain combines TRBV11-3 with TRBJ2-3, with 10 bases fitting TRBD2. The CDR3 loop is CASSLGSGGAGFVPDTQYF. CDR3 coding DNA: TGTGCCAGCAGCTTAGGGAGCGGGGGGGCCGGGTTCGTACCAGATACGCAGTATTTT.